This T cell receptor beta chain is from a study of blood T cell repertoires in COVID-19. Study summary: Samples came from the United States, Italy and Spain, spanning acute and convalescent COVID-19.

Under the authors' procedure: Reference gene primer amplification gave nucleated cell count estimates. Assay used: immunoSEQ multiplex PCR; TCRdb lists only in-frame clones, some missing. That table is the source of V, J and clone size, and D and trimming were worked out from the DNA. The top ten hold roughly a sixth of the sample, which has around 29,000 clones, approximately 67% seen once. Germline CDR1 reads SGHDT; CDR2 reads YYEEEE. V gave up 5 bases and J gave up 0 bases; unmatched junction bases: 4. The CDR3 is 16 residues long. Material for sequencing was peripheral blood. The chain has TRBV5-6 and TRBJ2-5; 13 nucleotides match TRBD2. The TCR sequence derives from a human donor in a cohort sampled during active COVID-19. The CDR3 bases are TGTGCCAGCAGTCAGGGACTAGCGGGGAACCAAGAGACCCAGTACTTC. This gives the protein CASSQGLAGNQETQYF.